A selection of T cell receptor beta chains follows, all from one sample in a study of T cells in Graves' hyperthyroidism and ophthalmopathy. TCRdb independently ran MiXCR on the multiplex PCR reads; one entry per CDR3 protein. The sample includes about 770,000 distinct CDR3 sequences, about 19% of them seen just once. The sequenced material came from blood. All receptors come from a woman between 50 and 59 years old with Graves' hyperthyroidism that later progressed to Graves' ophthalmopathy. The CDR3 runs from the conserved cysteine through the conserved F or W. Each record gives: J gene, D gene, V gene, CDR3 protein. A D gene is named only where the DNA matches it firmly.

TRBJ1-1,.,TRBV30,CAWSALQGGDTEAFF
TRBJ2-1,TRBD2,TRBV4-2,CASSQEGGGSSREQFF
TRBJ2-3,.,TRBV28,CASSPHSGSTDTQYF
TRBJ2-3,.,TRBV20-1,CSAREGRASASTDTQYF
TRBJ1-3,.,TRBV6-1,CASSTTLYSGNTIYF
TRBJ2-1,TRBD1,TRBV7-9,CASSLALGQGADEQFF
TRBJ2-2,.,TRBV5-6,CASREAIASAGELFF
TRBJ2-5,TRBD1,TRBV24-1,CATNEQGLGQETQYF
TRBJ1-2,.,TRBV6-2/TRBV6-3,CASEGGGSGGTF
TRBJ1-2,.,TRBV28,CASQAPLYGYTF
TRBJ1-5,TRBD1,TRBV3-1,CASSQGTGGYQPQHF
TRBJ2-3,TRBD2,TRBV7-2,CASYRLAGGRTDTQYF
TRBJ1-1,TRBD1,TRBV5-1,CASRRHGQVAPEAFF
TRBJ1-2,.,TRBV28,CASSLLQGLGYTF
TRBJ2-1,TRBD2,TRBV3-1,CASSQVNPSGGWFF
TRBJ2-3,.,TRBV6-1,CASRGLGWDTQYF